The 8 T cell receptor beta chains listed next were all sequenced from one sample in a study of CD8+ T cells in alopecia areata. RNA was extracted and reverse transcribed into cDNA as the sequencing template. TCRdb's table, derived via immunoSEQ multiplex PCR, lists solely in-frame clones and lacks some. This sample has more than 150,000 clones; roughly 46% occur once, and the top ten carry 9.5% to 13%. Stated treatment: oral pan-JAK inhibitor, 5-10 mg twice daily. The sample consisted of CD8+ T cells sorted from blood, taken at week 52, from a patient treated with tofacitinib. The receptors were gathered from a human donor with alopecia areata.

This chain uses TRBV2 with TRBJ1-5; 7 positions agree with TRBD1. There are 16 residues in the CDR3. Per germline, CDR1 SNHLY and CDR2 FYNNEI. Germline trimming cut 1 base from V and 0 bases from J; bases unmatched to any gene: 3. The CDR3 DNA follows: TGTGCCAGCAGTGAAGGGACAGGAGATAGCAATCAGCCCCAGCATTTT. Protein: CASSEGTGDSNQPQHF. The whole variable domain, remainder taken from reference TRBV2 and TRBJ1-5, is EPEVTQTPSHQVTQMGQEVILRCVPISNHLYFYWYRQILGQKVEFLVSFYNNEISEKSEIFDDQFSVERPDGSNFTLKIRSTKLEDSAMYFCASSEGTGDSNQPQHFGDGTRLSIL.

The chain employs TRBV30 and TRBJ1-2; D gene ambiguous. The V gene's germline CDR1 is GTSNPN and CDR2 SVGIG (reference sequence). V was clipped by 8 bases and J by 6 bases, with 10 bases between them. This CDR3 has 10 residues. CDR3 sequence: CAQREDGYTF. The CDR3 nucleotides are TGTGCCCAAAGGGAGGATGGCTACACCTTC.

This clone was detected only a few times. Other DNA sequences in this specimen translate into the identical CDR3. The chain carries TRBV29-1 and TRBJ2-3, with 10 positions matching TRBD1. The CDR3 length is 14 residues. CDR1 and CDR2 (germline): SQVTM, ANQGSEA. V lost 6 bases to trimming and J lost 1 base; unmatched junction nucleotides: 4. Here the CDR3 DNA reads TGCAGCGTCCGGACAGGGGGTGGCACAGATACGCAGTATTTT. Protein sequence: CSVRTGGGTDTQYF.

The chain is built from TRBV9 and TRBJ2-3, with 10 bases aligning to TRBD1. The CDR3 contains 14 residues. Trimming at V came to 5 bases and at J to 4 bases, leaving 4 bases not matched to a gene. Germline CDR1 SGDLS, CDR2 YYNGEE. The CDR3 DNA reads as TGTGCCAGCAGTGGGACAGGGGCACCAGATACGCAGTATTTT. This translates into CASSGTGAPDTQYF.

CDR3 coding DNA: TGTGCCAGCAGTTATGCCTACGAGCAGTACTTC. Protein product: CASSYAYEQYF. This chain links TRBV6-5 with TRBJ2-7; D is uncertain. Germline V gives CDR1 MNHEY, CDR2 SVGAGI. V was pared by 3 bases and J by 2 bases, with 2 bases between. This CDR3 is 11 amino acids long.

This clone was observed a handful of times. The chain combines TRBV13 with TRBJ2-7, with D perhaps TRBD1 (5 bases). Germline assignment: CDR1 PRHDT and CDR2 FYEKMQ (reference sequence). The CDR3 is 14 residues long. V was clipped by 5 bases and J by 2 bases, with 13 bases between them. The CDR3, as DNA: TGTGCCAGCAGCCCTGCGACAGAAACCTACGAGCAGTACTTC. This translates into CASSPATETYEQYF. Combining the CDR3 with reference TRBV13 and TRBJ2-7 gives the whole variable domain AAGVIQSPRHLIKEKRETATLKCYPIPRHDTVYWYQQGPGQDPQFLISFYEKMQSDKGSIPDRFSAQQFSDYHSELNMSSLELGDSALYFCASSPATETYEQYFGPGTRLTVT.

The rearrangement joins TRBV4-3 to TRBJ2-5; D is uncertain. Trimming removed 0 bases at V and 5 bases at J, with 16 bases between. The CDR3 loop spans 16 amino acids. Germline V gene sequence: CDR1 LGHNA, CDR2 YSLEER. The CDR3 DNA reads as TGCGCCAGCAGCCAAGATAGTCCGGCGTCATCTGAGACCCAGTACTTC. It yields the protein CASSQDSPASSETQYF.

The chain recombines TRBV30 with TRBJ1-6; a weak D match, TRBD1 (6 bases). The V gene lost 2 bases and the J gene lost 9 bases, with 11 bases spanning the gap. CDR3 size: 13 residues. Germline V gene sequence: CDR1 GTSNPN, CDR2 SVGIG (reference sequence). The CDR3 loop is CAWSREGGSPLHF. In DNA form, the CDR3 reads TGTGCCTGGAGTCGAGAGGGGGGTTCACCCCTCCACTTT.